This TCR beta chain was documented in a study of T-cell reconstitution after alpha-beta-depleted transplantation in children. Whole-study findings and limits: Surviving recipient cells, namely T cells and thymic progenitors, were the source of high day-60 TCRbeta diversity in some patients. Two months or so post-transplant, alpha-beta T cells reportedly derived from several hundred expanded graft clones. T cells produced anew were the main source of T-cell counts and diversity one year after transplant.

Germline V gives CDR1 SQVTM, CDR2 ANQGSEA. The CDR3 covers 13 residues. Trimming removed 4 bases at V and 0 bases at J, with 9 bases between. The TCRbeta library incorporated unique molecular identifiers. TCRdb re-called the PCR reads through MiXCR, storing one row per CDR3 protein. The data show 200,000 to 250,000 distinct CDR3 sequences, around 7.7% seen once. This clonotype was counted a few times. The antigen is not known. This sequence originates from a male patient under 10 years old who had a stem cell transplant for acute myeloid leukemia, so the T cells may come from the graft donor. Sequencing was performed on PBMCs, mostly from graft donor cells, taken 360 days after TCRalphabeta/CD19-depleted stem cell transplant. The chain is built from TRBV29-1 and TRBJ1-1; D is perhaps TRBD1 (6 bases). This chain's CDR3 is CSVARDMNTEAFF. The CDR3 region has the DNA TGCAGCGTTGCAAGGGACATGAACACTGAAGCTTTCTTT.